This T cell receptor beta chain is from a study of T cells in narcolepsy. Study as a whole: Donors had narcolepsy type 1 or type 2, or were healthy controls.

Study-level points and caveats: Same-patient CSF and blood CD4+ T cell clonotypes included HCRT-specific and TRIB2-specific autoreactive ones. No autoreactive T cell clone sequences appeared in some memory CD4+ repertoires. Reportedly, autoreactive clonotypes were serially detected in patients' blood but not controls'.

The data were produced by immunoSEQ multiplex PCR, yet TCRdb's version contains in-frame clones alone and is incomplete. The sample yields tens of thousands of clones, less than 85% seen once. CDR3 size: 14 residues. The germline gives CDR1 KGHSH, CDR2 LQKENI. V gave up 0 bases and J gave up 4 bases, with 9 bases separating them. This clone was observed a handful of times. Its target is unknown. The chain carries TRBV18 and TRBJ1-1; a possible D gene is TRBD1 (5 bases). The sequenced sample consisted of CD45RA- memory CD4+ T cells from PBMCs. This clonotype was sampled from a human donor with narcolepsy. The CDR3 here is CASSPPNGGTEAFF. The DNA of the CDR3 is TGTGCCAGCTCACCACCGAACGGGGGCACTGAAGCTTTCTTT.